A single TCR beta chain is shown here with its context. The target of this receptor is not known. Per-nucleotide qualities are absent, and no much larger clonotype sits a single base away. In the germline V gene (reference sequence), CDR1 corresponds to LGHDT and CDR2 to YNNKEL. A distance of 18 bases separates the germline ends of V and J, which lose 4 bases and 3 bases respectively. Including the terminal cysteine and phenylalanine, the CDR3 comprises 17 residues. Only the CDR3 portion is preserved as DNA: 51 bases, with reading frame beginning at the first base. Another Seattle source contributed samples from volunteer blood donors who had recovered from COVID-19. Whole blood was collected in K2EDTA tubes by collaborating institutions according to the institutions' own protocols. For TCRbeta analysis, collaborators shipped samples in one of three forms: frozen whole blood, isolated PBMCs, or DNA extracted from either of those sample types.

This record belongs to a study of blood T cell repertoires in COVID-19 (dated by TCRdb to the early 2020s). Regarding the complete study: Samples covering the acute and convalescent phases of COVID-19 were provided by collaborators in the United States, Italy and Spain. The sample metadata nearly always contained a de-identified subject ID, COVID-19 status, age in years and sex. Where HLA class I and class II types were available, the types were taken from metadata supplied by the sample provider, not from assay-based typing. Samples came from the ongoing ImmuneRACE study (first 160 participants) plus 1,254 subjects from 6 global collaborators. A freely available public database, intended as a resource for researchers studying the immune response to SARS-CoV-2, is where the repertoires were released. The prospective study material was composed of cDNA or gDNA derived from T cells, B-cell-depleted T cells, or PBMCs. Subjects who had been exposed to COVID-19, were actively infected with it, or had recovered from it provided the deeply sampled blood TCRbeta repertoires that made up the dataset.

General study outcomes and caveats: Clinical and demographic metadata were provided uncurated, with the amount varying by source and participant.

TCRbeta CDR3 regions were amplified from genomic DNA using the immunoSEQ Assay, a bias-controlled multiplex PCR. The original pipeline was this. The number of nucleated cells in each sample was estimated by amplification of reference gene primers within the assay. Sequence reads were collapsed and filtered to measure the absolute abundance of every unique TCRbeta CDR3 rearrangement. For each sample, productive Simpson clonality was calculated as the square root of Simpson's diversity index over productive rearrangements. Entries here come from immuneACCESS through TCRdb and include only in-frame sequences with V and J called. Some clones fail to appear in such tables; in the studies checked, an unresolved V gene covers under half of the shortfall, and the cause of the remainder is unknown. The V and J calls and clone size are taken from that table; D and trimming were inferred from the DNA. For this sample the table gives some 290,000 clones, of which 87% were detected only once. The top ten hold 2% to 2.5% of the sample.

This sequence uses TRBV3-1 (or the pseudogene TRBV3-2) and TRBJ1-4; TRBD1 might be the D gene, on 5 matching bases. This sequence originates from a woman in her forties or fifties who had recovered from COVID-19. Sequenced sample: peripheral blood. The nucleotide sequence reads as follows: TGTGCCAGCAGCCGGCGCCCAGGGAGGATACCTAATGAAAAACTGTTTTTT. It translates as CASSRRPGRIPNEKLFF.